Each of the 13 T cell receptor beta chains below was sequenced from the same sample in a study of blood T cell repertoires in COVID-19. Data came from immunoSEQ multiplex PCR; TCRdb stores just in-frame clones and leaves some out. The sample shows roughly 70,000 clones, around 87% of them seen only once. Input material: peripheral blood. These receptors came from a man between 45 and 60 years old with active COVID-19.

The chain carries TRBV14 and TRBJ2-7; D is unresolved. V was clipped by 4 bases and J by 3 bases, with 13 bases between them. Germline V gives CDR1 SGHDN, CDR2 FVKESK. The CDR3 has 14 amino acids. The CDR3 is CASSPRGFYYEQYF. The CDR3, as DNA: TGTGCCAGCAGCCCCCGCGGATTTTACTACGAGCAGTACTTC. The whole variable domain, remainder taken from reference TRBV14 and TRBJ2-7, is EAGVTQFPSHSVIEKGQTVTLRCDPISGHDNLYWYRRVMGKEIKFLLHFVKESKQDESGMPNNRFLAERTGGTYSTLKVQPAELEDSGVYFCASSPRGFYYEQYFGPGTRLTVT.

J is TRBJ2-1 and V is TRBV4-3, with D unclear. The germline V gene encodes CDR1 LGHNA and CDR2 YSLEER. Trimming cost V 4 bases and J 7 bases, with 20 bases left between them. The CDR3 consists of 16 residues. The CDR3 sequence is CASSPTRRDSWNEQFF. The CDR3, as DNA: TGCGCCAGCAGCCCTACGCGGCGCGATTCGTGGAATGAGCAGTTCTTC.

The chain combines TRBV27 with TRBJ2-2; perhaps TRBD2 as D (6 bases). Germline CDR1 reads MNHEY; CDR2 reads SMNVEV (reference sequence). The ends were cut back, 3 bases at V and 4 bases at J, with 9 bases in the middle. There are 14 residues in the CDR3. CDR3 residues: CASSFTGVTGELFF. The CDR3 nucleotides read TGTGCCAGCAGTTTTACGGGGGTCACCGGGGAGCTGTTTTTT.

The V and J genes are TRBV4-1 and TRBJ2-3; a possible D gene is TRBD2 (5 bases). Germline CDR1 and CDR2: MGHRA and YSYEKL. V was cut by 4 bases and J by 6 bases, with 14 bases left in between. The CDR3 is 14 amino acids. CDR3 bases: TGCGCCAGCAGCCGGCGCCGGGAAAGGGATACGCAGTATTTT. Amino acid sequence: CASSRRRERDTQYF.

V is TRBV14 and J is TRBJ1-2; 10 bases fit TRBD1. V lost 2 bases to trimming and J lost 5 bases; unmatched junction nucleotides: 8. Germline V CDR1 and CDR2: SGHDN, FVKESK. The CDR3 spans 16 residues. The CDR3 DNA sequence: TGTGCCAGCAGCCAAAAATTCGGGGACAGGGGTTATGGCTACACCTTC. Translated, it gives CASSQKFGDRGYGYTF.

V usage is TRBV21-1 and J usage is TRBJ2-1; the table's D gene call, TRBD2, was not cross checked with the DNA. TRBV21-1 is designated a pseudogene. The CDR3 has 18 residues. The CDR3 nucleotides are TGTGCCAGCAGCATCTGGACTAGCGGGTACTTTTCCTACAATGAGCAGTTCTTC. This gives the protein CASSIWTSGYFSYNEQFF.

The chain recombines TRBV11-1 with TRBJ2-5, with D perhaps TRBD1 (5 bases). The CDR3 length is 14 residues. V gave up 3 bases and J gave up 5 bases, with 13 bases separating them. Germline loops: CDR1 SGHAT, CDR2 FQDESV (reference sequence). The DNA for the CDR3 is TGTGCCAGCAGCTTTAGGGGCATGACGGAGACCCAGTACTTC. Translation gives CASSFRGMTETQYF.

V usage is TRBV4-3 and J usage is TRBJ2-3; D remains unclear. The germline V gene encodes CDR1 LGHNA and CDR2 YSLEER. Trimming took off 0 bases at V and 1 base at J, with 5 bases between the two ends. The CDR3 has 14 amino acids. CDR3 region: CASSQDTGTDTQYF. The DNA for the CDR3 is TGCGCCAGCAGCCAAGATACTGGCACAGATACGCAGTATTTT.

The chain links TRBV19 to TRBJ1-4, with D tentatively TRBD1 (5 bases). V was shortened by 5 bases and J by 3 bases, with 13 bases between the two germline ends. Per germline, CDR1 LNHDA and CDR2 SQIVND (reference sequence). The CDR3 has 15 amino acids. The CDR3 loop reads CASSFLGGANEKLFF. The DNA of the CDR3 is TGTGCCAGTAGTTTCCTTGGGGGGGCTAATGAAAAACTGTTTTTT.

This chain uses TRBV10-3 with TRBJ1-6, with a possible D match to TRBD1 (5 bases). The germline V gene has CDR1 ENHRY and CDR2 SYGVKD. The V and J ends lost 3 bases and 5 bases respectively, with 14 bases between them. This CDR3 comprises 16 residues. The CDR3 nucleotides are TGTGCCATCAGTGACCTCGGGGGGAGGGATAATTCACCCCTCCACTTT. It translates to CAISDLGGRDNSPLHF.

This chain joins TRBV7-2 and TRBJ2-5; D not certain. This CDR3 has 11 amino acids. Germline values: CDR1 SGHTA, CDR2 FQGNSA. Trimming left V 2 bases short and J 5 bases short, with 3 bases between. The CDR3 loop is CASSLSETQYF. DNA of the CDR3: TGTGCCAGCAGCTTATCGGAGACCCAGTACTTC.

The chain employs TRBV6-5 and TRBJ2-7; a weak D match, TRBD2 (6 bases). V was clipped by 4 bases and J by 3 bases, with 10 bases between them. Germline CDR1 and CDR2: MNHEY and SVGAGI. This CDR3 has 13 residues. CDR3 nucleotides: TGTGCCAGCAGTTCTGTGGGAGGCTACGAGCAGTACTTC. It is translated as CASSSVGGYEQYF.

The chain couples TRBV27 to TRBJ1-2; D might be TRBD1 (5 bases). Trimming pared 4 bases from V and 4 bases from J, leaving 13 bases between. This CDR3 is built from 14 residues. The germline gives CDR1 MNHEY, CDR2 SMNVEV (reference sequence). CDR3 protein: CASSSLGRAYGYTF. In nucleotides, the CDR3 is TGTGCCAGCAGTTCCCTCGGCAGGGCCTATGGCTACACCTTC.